The 26 T cell receptor beta chains presented below share a single source sample, sequenced in a study of CD8 T cells in ankylosing spondylitis. TCRdb re-analysed the 5' RACE reads in MiXCR, keeping a single row per CDR3 protein. This sample has some 200,000 distinct CDR3 sequences; 18% occur once, and the top ten carry 4.3%. The specimen sequenced was blood, either unsorted or a sorted T cell fraction (not recorded which). Every receptor here comes from a male donor between 10 and 30 years old with ankylosing spondylitis or in good health (not recorded which).

This clonotype has at least ten counts. The chain carries TRBV20-1 and TRBJ2-2, with 8 bases that match TRBD2. CDR3 length: 16 amino acids. The V segment lost 0 bases and the J segment 2 bases; nucleotides outside the gene matches: 5. Germline CDR1 and CDR2: DFQATT and SNEGSKA (reference sequence). The CDR3, as DNA: TGCAGTGCTAGAGATGTAGCGGGAACCAACACCGGGGAGCTGTTTTTT. It specifies CSARDVAGTNTGELFF.

CDR3 in amino acids: CASSQGGNNEQFF. In DNA form, the CDR3 reads TGTGCCAGCAGCCAAGGGGGTAACAATGAGCAGTTCTTC. V gene TRBV4-2 combines with J gene TRBJ2-1; the D is unclear. V was clipped by 1 base and J by 5 bases, with 6 bases between them. Germline loops: CDR1 LGHNA, CDR2 YNFKEQ. The CDR3 loop spans 13 amino acids.

This rearrangement joins TRBV20-1 to TRBJ2-3; a possible D gene is TRBD2 (6 bases). V gave up 1 base and J gave up 2 bases, with 13 bases separating them. Looked up from germline, CDR1 is DFQATT and CDR2 is SNEGSKA (reference sequence). The CDR3 contains 15 residues. CDR3: CSARGVADPTDTQYF. For the CDR3, the DNA is TGCAGTGCTAGAGGCGTAGCGGATCCCACAGATACGCAGTATTTT.

The chain links TRBV12-3 or TRBV12-4 to TRBJ2-1, with a weak D call TRBD1 (6 bases). The CDR3 loop spans 14 amino acids. The V end was cut by 4 bases, the J end by 8 bases, with 15 bases between. CDR3 sequence reads: CASSYRVAPYEQFF. DNA for the CDR3: TGTGCCAGCAGTTACAGGGTAGCCCCCTATGAGCAGTTCTTC.

V is TRBV20-1 and J is TRBJ2-2; TRBD1 agrees at 9 bases. This CDR3 is 14 amino acids long. The V gene end was trimmed by 5 bases and the J gene end by 2 bases; junction bases not matched to a gene: 3. CDR1 DFQATT and CDR2 SNEGSKA come from the germline V gene (reference sequence). CDR3 amino acids: CSAPDRGNTGELFF. CDR3 nucleotides: TGCAGTGCTCCGGACAGGGGCAACACCGGGGAGCTGTTTTTT.

This clonotype was recorded many times. The CDR3 sequence is CASSVTSGSVETQYF. The CDR3 coding sequence is TGTGCCAGCAGCGTCACTAGCGGGAGTGTAGAGACCCAGTACTTC. This chain connects TRBV9 to TRBJ2-5, with TRBD2 matching over 11 bases. The CDR3 has 15 residues. Germline-derived CDR1 and CDR2 are SGDLS and YYNGEE. Trimming at V came to 2 bases and at J to 4 bases, leaving 4 bases not matched to a gene.

Details on this clonotype: A junction end diverges from the germline sequence, so it may reflect a read error. The rearrangement links TRBV2 to TRBJ1-1, with 7 bases fitting TRBD1. This CDR3 comprises 14 residues. Germline V lookup: CDR1 SNHLY, CDR2 FYNNEI. The CDR3 is CASREGGPTHEAFF. CDR3 bases: TGTGCCAGCAGAGAAGGGGGCCCCACACATGAAGCTTTCTTT.

This clonotype was detected many times. The rearrangement links TRBV27 to TRBJ1-1; 7 bases match TRBD1. CDR1 is MNHEY and CDR2 is SMNVEV in the germline V gene (reference sequence). This CDR3 region has 15 residues. V trimming: 2 bases; J trimming: 4 bases; junction bases outside the gene matches: 7. CDR3 loop: CASSLKGRGVTEAFF. CDR3 coding DNA: TGTGCCAGCAGTTTAAAAGGCAGGGGGGTCACTGAAGCTTTCTTT.

The chain combines TRBV12-3 or TRBV12-4 with TRBJ1-1; 9 bases align to TRBD1. This CDR3 spans 12 amino acids. Trimming cost V 6 bases and J 8 bases; bases outside gene matches: 4. The CDR3 DNA reads as TGTGCCAGCAGCACGGGGACAGGGGAAGCTTTCTTT. It encodes CASSTGTGEAFF.

The V call is TRBV7-9, the J call TRBJ2-7; D perhaps matches TRBD2 (5 bases). Trimming pared 5 bases from V and 4 bases from J, leaving 15 bases between. The germline V gene encodes CDR1 SEHNR and CDR2 FQNEAQ (reference sequence). The CDR3 runs 14 residues. This CDR3 is CASSISLGLYEQYF. In nucleotides, the CDR3 is TGTGCCAGCAGCATCAGCCTCGGACTTTACGAGCAGTACTTC.

This rearrangement joins TRBV9 to TRBJ2-3; 13 nucleotides line up with TRBD2. Germline V CDR1 and CDR2: SGDLS, YYNGEE. J was trimmed by 5 bases and V by 2 bases; bases with no gene match: 5. The length of the CDR3 is 16 residues. In nucleotides, the CDR3 is TGTGCCAGCAGCGTCCTCACTAGCGGGAGGGAAGATACGCAGTATTTT. Amino acid sequence: CASSVLTSGREDTQYF.

This clonotype was counted ten times or more. The V call is TRBV7-2, the J call TRBJ2-3; 9 nucleotides agree with TRBD2. In germline, CDR1 is SGHTA, CDR2 FQGNSA. After removal of 1 base from V and 3 bases from J, the junction contained 17 bases not matched to a gene. The CDR3 is 20 residues long. In DNA, the CDR3 is TGTGCCAGCAGCTTAGGAATCCCCAGCGGGAGGTCGAGGGTTACAGATACGCAGTATTTT. It is translated as CASSLGIPSGRSRVTDTQYF. The full variable domain, rest sourced from reference TRBV7-2 and TRBJ2-3, is GAGVSQSPSNKVTEKGKDVELRCDPISGHTALYWYRQSLGQGLEFLIYFQGNSAPDKSGLPSDRFSAERTGGSVSTLTIQRTQQEDSAVYLCASSLGIPSGRSRVTDTQYFGPGTRLTVL.

This clonotype has at least ten counts. The chain couples TRBV12-3 or TRBV12-4 to TRBJ2-1; D is undetermined. The CDR3 sequence is 10 residues long. The V end was cut by 2 bases, the J end by 8 bases, with 1 base between. CDR3 in DNA: TGTGCCAGCAGTTTATATGAGCAGTTCTTC. Amino acid sequence: CASSLYEQFF.

This clonotype was counted many times. The chain employs TRBV10-3 and TRBJ2-3; D perhaps matches TRBD2 (5 bases). Trimming removed 8 bases from V and 2 bases from J, with 11 bases in between. CDR1 is ENHRY, CDR2 SYGVKD, per germline. The CDR3 runs 13 residues. The CDR3 DNA is TGTGCCATCGAGAGCGGTAACACAGATACGCAGTATTTT. This encodes CAIESGNTDTQYF.

At least ten counts were recorded for this clonotype. The genes are TRBV20-1 and TRBJ2-7; tentatively, D is TRBD2 (6 bases). CDR1 is DFQATT, CDR2 SNEGSKA, per germline (reference sequence). Trimming removed 5 bases at V and 2 bases at J, with 10 bases between. This CDR3 comprises 12 residues. The CDR3 spells CSALSGAYEQYF. CDR3 nucleotide sequence: TGCAGTGCTCTTAGCGGAGCCTACGAGCAGTACTTC.

Ten or more counts support this clonotype. This chain links TRBV5-1 with TRBJ2-3; either TRBD1 or TRBD2 may supply D (6 bases each). The CDR3 loop spans 15 amino acids. CDR1 and CDR2 from the germline V gene are SGHRS and YFSETQ. Between the trimmed V and J ends, which lost 1 base and 5 bases, there was a span of 14 bases. The DNA for the CDR3 is TGCGCCAGCAGCTTGTTGGTCGGGGGCGGAGATACGCAGTATTTT. Encoded protein: CASSLLVGGGDTQYF. Filled out from reference TRBV5-1 and TRBJ2-3, the complete variable domain reads KAGVTQTPRYLIKTRGQQVTLSCSPISGHRSVSWYQQTPGQGLQFLFEYFSETQRNKGNFPGRFSGRQFSNSRSEMNVSTLELGDSALYLCASSLLVGGGDTQYFGPGTRLTVL.

This clonotype has at least ten counts. The chain is built from TRBV11-1 and TRBJ2-5; no clear D gene. V lost 6 bases, J lost 3 bases, and 11 bases lay in between. Germline V gives CDR1 SGHAT, CDR2 FQDESV (reference sequence). This CDR3 has 13 amino acids. CDR3 amino acids: CASSSEREETQYF. Written as DNA, the CDR3 is TGTGCCAGCAGTTCAGAACGTGAAGAGACCCAGTACTTC.

This clonotype was counted ten times or more. The chain joins TRBV11-2 to TRBJ2-6, with D maybe TRBD1 (5 bases). The CDR3 has 17 residues. V gave up 5 bases and J gave up 0 bases, with 14 bases separating them. Germline V CDR1 and CDR2: SGHAT, FQNNGV. Here the CDR3 reads CASSPRPDSSGANVLTF. CDR3 sequence (DNA): TGTGCCAGCAGCCCGCGCCCCGACAGCTCTGGGGCCAACGTCCTGACTTTC.

This clonotype was recorded at least ten times. The CDR3 loop reads CASSLEDHRDGGELFF. CDR3 in DNA: TGTGCCAGCAGTTTAGAAGATCACAGGGATGGCGGGGAGCTGTTTTTT. The rearrangement uses TRBV12-3 or TRBV12-4 and TRBJ2-2, with D tentatively TRBD1 (6 bases). This CDR3 comprises 16 residues. Trimming shortened V by 1 base and J by 7 bases, and 16 bases separated the two germline ends.

This clonotype has ten or more counts. The V gene is TRBV14, the J gene TRBJ2-7, with D possibly being TRBD1 (5 bases). Germline V gene lookup returns CDR1 SGHDN and CDR2 FVKESK. This CDR3 is built from 15 residues. The ends were cut back, 6 bases at V and 6 bases at J, with 21 bases in the middle. CDR3 sequence reads: CASRDTTIVYSEQYF. CDR3 nucleotide sequence: TGTGCCAGCAGGGACACAACGATCGTGTATAGCGAGCAGTACTTC.

This clonotype was seen ten or more times. The V call is TRBV12-3 or TRBV12-4, the J call TRBJ2-1, with TRBD2 matching over 10 bases. With V trimmed by 5 bases and J by 5 bases, 9 bases remained unmatched. This CDR3 region has 16 residues. The CDR3 reads CASSPPGLAYHNEQFF. For the CDR3, the DNA is TGTGCCAGCAGTCCCCCGGGACTAGCGTATCACAATGAGCAGTTCTTC.

This clonotype was found many times. This sequence joins TRBV12-3 or TRBV12-4 and TRBJ2-7; D uncertain. The CDR3 totals 11 residues. V was cut by 5 bases and J by 5 bases, with 7 bases left in between. CDR3 in amino acids: CASSQRNEQYF. In nucleotides, the CDR3 is TGTGCCAGCAGTCAAAGGAACGAGCAGTACTTC.

The table lists this clonotype with many counts. V and J are TRBV12-3 or TRBV12-4 and TRBJ1-4, with TRBD1 as a possible D gene (6 bases). V was trimmed by 6 bases and J by 0 bases, leaving 14 bases between them. The CDR3 has 16 residues. The chain's CDR3 is CASSLLTGATNEKLFF. The CDR3 bases are TGTGCCAGCAGCCTTTTGACAGGTGCAACTAATGAAAAACTGTTTTTT.

This clonotype appeared many times. CDR3 protein: CASSPPQEQYF. In nucleotides, the CDR3 is TGCGCCAGCAGCCCTCCACAAGAGCAGTACTTC. The rearrangement joins TRBV4-3 to TRBJ2-7; the D is unclear. CDR3 length equals 11 residues. V lost 4 bases and J 7 bases, leaving 8 bases between the germline ends. CDR1 is LGHNA and CDR2 is YSLEER in the germline V gene.

The table lists this clonotype with a few counts. The chain couples TRBV7-2 to TRBJ2-5; possibly TRBD2 for D (6 bases). The germline V gene encodes CDR1 SGHTA and CDR2 FQGNSA. The CDR3 runs 13 residues. The germline V and J ends were trimmed by 7 bases and 5 bases, with 14 bases remaining between them. The CDR3 DNA is TGTGCCAGCACCCGACTAGTCCCCGAGACCCAGTACTTC. It codes for CASTRLVPETQYF. Filled out from reference TRBV7-2 and TRBJ2-5, the complete variable domain reads GAGVSQSPSNKVTEKGKDVELRCDPISGHTALYWYRQSLGQGLEFLIYFQGNSAPDKSGLPSDRFSAERTGGSVSTLTIQRTQQEDSAVYLCASTRLVPETQYFGPGTRLLVL.

This clonotype was detected only a few times. The CDR3 DNA sequence: TGTGCCAGCAGGACCCGAACCTCCTACGAGCAGTACTTC. It translates to CASRTRTSYEQYF. The chain carries TRBV12-1 and TRBJ2-7. TRBV12-1 is a pseudogene. The length of the CDR3 is 13 residues.